The 14 T cell receptor beta chains given below trace back to one sample, sequenced in a study of cytomegalovirus exposure and HLA in healthy donors. This PCR relied on a set of 60 Vbeta primers and 13 Jbeta primers. Using immunoSEQ multiplex PCR, the repertoire was profiled, and TCRdb retains in-frame clones only, with some absent. The table includes about 130,000 clones, around 73% detected once. Sequenced material: PBMCs. The receptors come from a man in his forties or fifties in good health and CMV-seronegative.

The J gene is TRBJ1-1, the V gene TRBV5-5; TRBD1 aligns across 7 bases. The trim removed 2 bases at V and 6 bases at J, leaving 10 bases unmatched. The germline gives CDR1 SGHKS, CDR2 YYEKEE (reference sequence). The CDR3 contains 15 residues. Written as DNA, the CDR3 is TGTGCCAGCAGCTTAGGTCGGGGACAGATATCTGAAGCTTTCTTT. It codes for CASSLGRGQISEAFF. Drawing the rest from reference TRBV5-5 and TRBJ1-1, the complete variable domain is DAGVTQSPTHLIKTRGQQVTLRCSPISGHKSVSWYQQVLGQGPQFIFQYYEKEERGRGNFPDRFSARQFPNYSSELNVNALLLGDSALYLCASSLGRGQISEAFFGQGTRLTVV.

This clone was counted only a few times. The chain employs TRBV7-8 and TRBJ1-5, with 7 bases aligning to TRBD1. V trimming: 1 base; J trimming: 3 bases; junction bases outside the gene matches: 6. The CDR3 is 16 residues long. Germline loops: CDR1 SGHVS, CDR2 FQNEAQ. The CDR3 region is CASSLVSGGNNQPQHF. Written as DNA, the CDR3 is TGTGCCAGCAGCTTAGTATCAGGGGGAAACAATCAGCCCCAGCATTTT.

The chain employs TRBV4-1 and TRBJ2-3; 11 nucleotides agree with TRBD2. CDR1 is MGHRA and CDR2 is YSYEKL in the germline V gene. The CDR3 sequence is 15 residues long. The junction had 3 bases not matched to a gene; V was cut back by 5 bases and J by 2 bases. The CDR3 region is CASSVTSGNTDTQYF. The CDR3 DNA reads TGCGCCAGCAGCGTGACTAGCGGGAACACAGATACGCAGTATTTT.

The CDR3 loop reads CASSQSGTANQPQHF. In DNA form, the CDR3 reads TGTGCCAGCAGCCAATCGGGGACAGCAAATCAGCCCCAGCATTTT. V is TRBV16 and J is TRBJ1-5, with 7 bases that match TRBD1. V lost 0 bases and J lost 4; bases outside the gene matches: 3. This CDR3 contains 15 residues. Germline lookup yields CDR1 KGHSY and CDR2 FQNENV.

This clone has just a few counts. This chain joins TRBV5-1 and TRBJ1-2, with 7 bases aligning to TRBD1. Germline V gene sequence: CDR1 SGHRS, CDR2 YFSETQ. The CDR3 runs 15 residues. The V segment lost 5 bases and the J segment 2 bases; nucleotides outside the gene matches: 9. The DNA of the CDR3 is TGCGCCAGCAGTACCCGACAGGGAACGAACTATGGCTACACCTTC. It is translated as CASSTRQGTNYGYTF. The full variable domain, rest sourced from reference TRBV5-1 and TRBJ1-2, is KAGVTQTPRYLIKTRGQQVTLSCSPISGHRSVSWYQQTPGQGLQFLFEYFSETQRNKGNFPGRFSGRQFSNSRSEMNVSTLELGDSALYLCASSTRQGTNYGYTFGSGTRLTVV.

The chain uses TRBV5-8 and TRBJ2-7, with a tentative D call TRBD1 (6 bases). The CDR3 has 14 residues. V was trimmed by 4 bases and J by 2 bases, leaving 13 bases between them. Germline values: CDR1 SGHTS, CDR2 YDEGEE. CDR3 sequence (DNA): TGTGCCAGCAGCCTCCGGGACAAACCCTACGAGCAGTACTTC. Protein sequence: CASSLRDKPYEQYF.

The chain combines TRBV2 with TRBJ2-3, with a tentative D call TRBD1 (6 bases). Germline assignment: CDR1 SNHLY and CDR2 FYNNEI. V was cut by 4 bases and J by 4 bases, with 9 bases left in between. The CDR3 is 13 amino acids. CDR3 amino acids: CASSATGPDTQYF. The DNA of the CDR3 is TGTGCCAGCAGTGCTACAGGGCCAGATACGCAGTATTTT.

The V call is TRBV28, the J call TRBJ1-5; 9 nucleotides match TRBD1. Germline loops: CDR1 MDHEN, CDR2 SYDVKM. The CDR3 runs 16 residues. V lost 4 bases, J lost 7 bases, and 11 bases stayed unmatched. The CDR3 sequence: CASSSGQGSRWQPQHF. CDR3 coding DNA: TGTGCCAGCAGTTCGGGACAGGGAAGTCGTTGGCAGCCCCAGCATTTT.

V usage is TRBV18 and J usage is TRBJ2-7; 9 bases map to TRBD1. CDR3 length: 14 residues. Germline assignment: CDR1 KGHSH and CDR2 LQKENI. The V segment lost 3 bases and the J segment 6 bases; nucleotides outside the gene matches: 6. This chain's CDR3 is CASSPSGQGVEQYF. CDR3 DNA: TGTGCCAGCTCACCCTCGGGACAGGGAGTCGAGCAGTACTTC.

The chain is built from TRBV30 and TRBJ2-1, with 8 bases lining up with TRBD2. CDR3 length: 14 amino acids. CDR1 and CDR2 from the germline V gene are GTSNPN and SVGIG (reference sequence). V gave up 5 bases and J gave up 2 bases; unmatched junction bases: 5. The CDR3 DNA reads TGTGCCTGGGCCGCGGGACTAGCCTACAATGAGCAGTTCTTC. This codes for CAWAAGLAYNEQFF.

In this sample, this clone turned up a few times. The chain is built from TRBV2 and TRBJ1-1; TRBD1 matches 10 bases. Trimming at V came to 6 bases and at J to 4 bases, leaving 2 bases not matched to a gene. The CDR3 contains 13 residues. Germline V CDR1 and CDR2: SNHLY, FYNNEI. The CDR3 bases are TGTGCCAGCAGGACAGGGGGCGGCACTGAAGCTTTCTTT. Translating it yields CASRTGGGTEAFF. Full variable domain (remainder filled in from reference TRBV2 and TRBJ1-1): EPEVTQTPSHQVTQMGQEVILRCVPISNHLYFYWYRQILGQKVEFLVSFYNNEISEKSEIFDDQFSVERPDGSNFTLKIRSTKLEDSAMYFCASRTGGGTEAFFGQGTRLTVV.

The rearrangement uses TRBV7-9 and TRBJ2-5; perhaps TRBD1 as D (6 bases). Germline CDR1 SEHNR, CDR2 FQNEAQ (reference sequence). The CDR3 is 14 amino acids. Deletions cut 5 bases from V and 5 bases from J, with 15 bases between. CDR3 amino acids: CASSGPTRGETQYF. The CDR3 coding sequence is TGTGCCAGCAGCGGGCCGACGAGGGGGGAGACCCAGTACTTC. Drawing the rest from reference TRBV7-9 and TRBJ2-5, the complete variable domain is DTGVSQNPRHKITKRGQNVTFRCDPISEHNRLYWYRQTLGQGPEFLTYFQNEAQLEKSRLLSDRFSAERPKGSFSTLEIQRTEQGDSAMYLCASSGPTRGETQYFGPGTRLLVL.

In this sample, this clone turned up a few times. The chain combines TRBV5-8 with TRBJ2-1, with D perhaps matching TRBD2 (5 bases). The V gene's germline CDR1 is SGHTS and CDR2 YDEGEE. Trimming shortened V by 3 bases and J by 0 bases, and 10 bases separated the two germline ends. The CDR3 totals 15 residues. The CDR3 DNA reads as TGTGCCAGCAGCTCCGGGATGAGCTCCTACAATGAGCAGTTCTTC. Translating gives CASSSGMSSYNEQFF.

The chain recombines TRBV4-1 with TRBJ2-7; 14 nucleotides line up with TRBD2. Trimming at V came to 5 bases and at J to 7 bases, leaving 7 bases not matched to a gene. The length of the CDR3 is 15 residues. Germline lookup yields CDR1 MGHRA and CDR2 YSYEKL. CDR3 amino acids: CASSLGLAGEGEQYF. CDR3 nucleotides: TGCGCCAGCAGCTTGGGACTAGCGGGAGAAGGGGAGCAGTACTTC.